This entry lists 18 T cell receptor beta chains sequenced from one sample in a study of cytomegalovirus exposure and HLA in healthy donors. PCR primers comprised 60 Vbeta and 13 Jbeta primers. Data came from immunoSEQ multiplex PCR; TCRdb stores just in-frame clones and leaves some out. The repertoire consists of approximately 95,000 clones, with 78% occurring once and the leading ten covering 4.1%. Material for sequencing was PBMCs. The source of these receptors is a woman aged 40 to 55 in good health and CMV-seropositive.

The rearrangement links TRBV7-9 to TRBJ1-2, with a weak D call TRBD1 (6 bases). The length of the CDR3 is 15 residues. V was clipped by 5 bases and J by 2 bases, with 15 bases between them. Germline V gene lookup returns CDR1 SEHNR and CDR2 FQNEAQ (reference sequence). The CDR3 DNA reads TGTGCCAGCAGCGCGCGGACAGCGCCCAACTATGGCTACACCTTC. Protein sequence: CASSARTAPNYGYTF.

The CDR3: CASSLQGAWGYTF. The CDR3 region has the DNA TGTGCCAGCAGTCTCCAGGGGGCATGGGGCTACACCTTC. The J gene is TRBJ1-2, the V gene TRBV28; 8 bases fit TRBD1. The CDR3 loop spans 13 amino acids. Trimming cost V 5 bases and J 8 bases; bases outside gene matches: 7. Germline V gene lookup returns CDR1 MDHEN and CDR2 SYDVKM.

The genes are TRBV5-6 and TRBJ1-5, with a possible D match to TRBD1 (6 bases). The CDR3 runs 14 residues. Trimming removed 0 bases at V and 11 bases at J, with 15 bases between. Germline V gives CDR1 SGHDT, CDR2 YYEEEE. The CDR3: CASSLADSQGTQHF. The DNA of the CDR3 is TGTGCCAGCAGCTTGGCGGACAGCCAAGGGACCCAGCATTTT.

V usage is TRBV7-9 and J usage is TRBJ1-1, with a possible D match to TRBD1 (5 bases). Trimming removed 2 bases at V and 5 bases at J, with 12 bases between. The CDR3 sequence is 14 residues long. Germline CDR1 SEHNR, CDR2 FQNEAQ (reference sequence). This CDR3 reads CASSLLGEGTEAFF. The CDR3 coding sequence is TGTGCCAGCAGCTTATTAGGGGAGGGAACTGAAGCTTTCTTT.

The chain combines TRBV21-1 with TRBJ2-5; the DNA was not used to check the table's D call, TRBD1. TRBV21-1 is noted as a pseudogene. The CDR3 is 17 amino acids. DNA for the CDR3: TGTGCCAGCAGCAAAGTTTGGACAGGGAGGGGAGGGGAGACCCAGTACTTC. As protein: CASSKVWTGRGGETQYF.

Of note for this clone: The junction shows a germline mismatch at one end, possibly a read error. The chain uses TRBV7-9 and TRBJ1-4, with 8 bases fitting TRBD1. The CDR3 totals 12 residues. Germline lookup yields CDR1 SEHNR and CDR2 FQNEAQ (reference sequence). The CDR3 bases are TGTGCCAGCAGCTTCCGGACAGGGACCCTCCTTTTT. It codes for CASSFRTGTLLF. The whole variable domain, remainder taken from reference TRBV7-9 and TRBJ1-4, is DTGVSQNPRHKITKRGQNVTFRCDPISEHNRLYWYRQTLGQGPEFLTYFQNEAQLEKSRLLSDRFSAERPKGSFSTLEIQRTEQGDSAMYLCASSFRTGTLLFGSGTQLSVL.

The gene calls are TRBV6-6 and TRBJ2-7; 8 nucleotides match TRBD1. Germline CDR1 reads MNHNY; CDR2 reads SVGAGI (reference sequence). The CDR3 extends over 11 amino acids. V shed 9 bases and J 6 bases; nucleotides not matched to a gene: 4. CDR3 sequence: CASRTGREQYF. CDR3 DNA sequence: TGTGCCAGTAGGACAGGGCGCGAGCAGTACTTC.

This clone was picked up a small number of times. The V call is TRBV5-6, the J call TRBJ1-2; 7 nucleotides align to TRBD1. The CDR3 loop spans 14 amino acids. The V segment lost 4 bases and the J segment 2 bases; nucleotides outside the gene matches: 5. The V gene's germline CDR1 is SGHDT and CDR2 YYEEEE. CDR3: CASSKDRSNYGYTF. The CDR3 region has the DNA TGTGCCAGCAGCAAGGACAGGAGCAACTATGGCTACACCTTC.

V gene TRBV11-2 combines with J gene TRBJ2-2; tentative D call: TRBD2 (5 bases). Germline V gene data show CDR1 as SGHAT and CDR2 as FQNNGV. V was pared by 0 bases and J by 15 bases, with 8 bases between. The CDR3 covers 11 residues. For the CDR3, the DNA is TGTGCCAGCAGCTTAGATCGAGCGGTGTTTTTT. Protein product: CASSLDRAVFF.

The J gene is TRBJ1-5, the V gene TRBV19, with 9 positions matching TRBD1. The CDR3 consists of 15 residues. The V and J ends lost 8 bases and 6 bases, in that order; junction bases with no gene match: 11. The germline V gene encodes CDR1 LNHDA and CDR2 SQIVND (reference sequence). The CDR3 DNA is TGTGCCAGTGTGCGGGCTGAGGACAGGGGTCAGCCCCAGCATTTT. The encoded protein is CASVRAEDRGQPQHF.

The J gene is TRBJ2-1, the V gene TRBV6-6, with D perhaps matching TRBD1 (6 bases). CDR1 is MNHNY, CDR2 SVGAGI, per germline (reference sequence). This CDR3 is built from 14 residues. V gave up 7 bases and J gave up 4 bases, with 14 bases separating them. This CDR3 reads CASTQGFSYNEQFF. The CDR3 DNA is TGTGCCAGCACACAGGGATTTTCGTACAATGAGCAGTTCTTC.

V gene TRBV5-4 combines with J gene TRBJ1-2; 7 bases agree with TRBD1. Germline loops: CDR1 SGHNT, CDR2 YYREEE (reference sequence). The CDR3 is 14 amino acids. V lost 7 bases, J lost 4 bases, and 10 bases stayed unmatched. DNA of the CDR3: TGTGCCAGCGGCACAAACAGGGGCCCCTATGGCTACACCTTC. Translating gives CASGTNRGPYGYTF.

The chain joins TRBV9 to TRBJ2-1; the match to TRBD2 covers 11 bases. The CDR3 extends over 17 amino acids. V shed 0 bases, J shed 9 bases, and the junction held 11 bases outside the gene matches. Germline V gene data show CDR1 as SGDLS and CDR2 as YYNGEE. CDR3 loop: CASSVEVAGGPRGEQFF. The CDR3 bases are TGTGCCAGCAGCGTAGAAGTAGCGGGAGGGCCTCGGGGTGAGCAGTTCTTC. Full variable domain (rest looked up from reference TRBV9 and TRBJ2-1): DSGVTQTPKHLITATGQRVTLRCSPRSGDLSVYWYQQSLDQGLQFLIQYYNGEERAKGNILERFSAQQFPDLHSELNLSSLELGDSALYFCASSVEVAGGPRGEQFFGPGTRLTVL.

V gene TRBV7-2 combines with J gene TRBJ2-1, with 14 bases matching TRBD2. The CDR3 is 16 amino acids. Trimming took 5 bases from V and 10 from J; bases not matched to a gene: 10. Germline CDR1 SGHTA, CDR2 FQGNSA. CDR3 sequence reads: CASSLEGLAGVGEQFF. For the CDR3, the DNA is TGTGCCAGCAGCCTAGAGGGACTAGCGGGAGTCGGGGAGCAGTTCTTC. The variable domain in full, with the rest retrieved from reference TRBV7-2 and TRBJ2-1, is GAGVSQSPSNKVTEKGKDVELRCDPISGHTALYWYRQSLGQGLEFLIYFQGNSAPDKSGLPSDRFSAERTGGSVSTLTIQRTQQEDSAVYLCASSLEGLAGVGEQFFGPGTRLTVL.

V is TRBV4-1 and J is TRBJ2-2; a possible D gene is TRBD2 (6 bases). The CDR3 totals 18 residues. The V gene lost 0 bases and the J gene lost 4 bases, with 18 bases spanning the gap. Germline V gives CDR1 MGHRA, CDR2 YSYEKL. CDR3 nucleotides: TGCGCCAGCAGCCAAGATGGTAGGACGGGAGCTGGCACCGGGGAGCTGTTTTTT. Residues: CASSQDGRTGAGTGELFF.

The chain employs TRBV30 and TRBJ2-7; 10 bases are shared with TRBD1. The CDR3 consists of 13 residues. Germline V lookup: CDR1 GTSNPN, CDR2 SVGIG (reference sequence). Losses at the gene ends were 5 bases for V and 5 bases for J; bases not matched to a gene: 6. CDR3 region: CAWARQGAHEQYF. The CDR3 coding sequence is TGTGCCTGGGCACGACAGGGGGCCCACGAGCAGTACTTC.

This sequence joins TRBV27 and TRBJ2-1; 13 bases map to TRBD2. V gave up 6 bases and J gave up 8 bases; unmatched junction bases: 10. CDR1 MNHEY and CDR2 SMNVEV come from the germline V gene (reference sequence). CDR3 length: 16 residues. CDR3 protein: CASRAPGLAGRYEQFF. The CDR3, as DNA: TGTGCCAGCAGGGCTCCGGGACTAGCGGGAAGGTATGAGCAGTTCTTC.

Concerning this clone: The sample carries other DNA sequences with the same CDR3. The chain couples TRBV10-3 to TRBJ2-1; TRBD2 matches at 7 bases. Germline V CDR1 and CDR2: ENHRY, SYGVKD. This CDR3 is 14 amino acids long. V lost 4 bases, J lost 3 bases, and 3 bases stayed unmatched. The CDR3 DNA reads TGTGCCATCAGTGCCTCTAGCGGCTACAATGAGCAGTTCTTC. Translation: CAISASSGYNEQFF.